This T cell receptor beta chain was sequenced during a study of tumor-infiltrating lymphocytes in oesophageal squamous cell carcinoma (dated by TCRdb to 2015 to 2016). A total of 12 residues make up the CDR3, ends included. CDR1 and CDR2 are drawn from the germline V gene: MNHNS, SASEGT. Libraries were constructed by PCR. These reads were obtained on an Illumina HiSeq 2000. TCRdb itself trimmed the public reads at Q25 with fastp, ran MiXCR and retained productive beta chains. Rows matching on CDR3 protein sequence are summarized as one entry with the most common DNA and genes. This sample is represented by 15,000 to 20,000 distinct CDR3 sequences; over 40% of them were singletons. The ten largest clones take up 13% of the sample. This clonotype was observed a handful of times. Its antigen remains unidentified. The missing conserved phenylalanine or tryptophan at the end of this CDR3 makes a read error likely. The DNA is left out, because the CDR3 cannot be placed on it with certainty; the CDR3 is given as TCRdb lists it.

The TCR comes from a male donor with esophageal squamous cell carcinoma. In this chain, TRBV6-1 is recombined with TRBJ2-1; the D segment call TRBD1 is taken from the table without a DNA check. The specimen sequenced was normal esophageal tissue next to the tumor. CDR3 region: CASGQGGYTFGS.